The 14 T cell receptor beta chains below come from one sample, sequenced in a study of shared clonotypes between healthy human individuals. Generated by immunoSEQ multiplex PCR, the TCRdb table keeps only in-frame clones and is missing some. The sample carries approximately 2.4 million clones, under 97% recorded once. The specimen sequenced was naive CD4+ T cells sorted from blood. Stated subset: CD45RA+ positively selected. The receptor set was obtained from a man aged 18 to 30 in good health.

The chain joins TRBV7-6 to TRBJ2-2; weak D call: TRBD2 (6 bases). The CDR3 extends over 12 amino acids. With 5 bases removed from V and 7 bases from J, the gap between germline ends came to 8 bases. Germline loops: CDR1 SGHVS, CDR2 FNYEAQ. Here the CDR3 DNA reads TGTGCCAGCAGCAACGGGGGCGGGGAGCTGTTTTTT. Amino acids: CASSNGGGELFF.

The chain is built from TRBV2 and TRBJ2-1; no clear D. V lost 10 bases and J lost 8, with 12 bases in between. This CDR3 region has 11 residues. CDR1 SNHLY and CDR2 FYNNEI come from the germline V gene. The CDR3 loop reads CATQGRHEQFF. CDR3 bases: TGTGCCACCCAAGGCCGCCATGAGCAGTTCTTC.

The chain is built from TRBV18 and TRBJ2-7, with 8 bases lining up with TRBD2. Germline-derived CDR1 and CDR2 are KGHSH and LQKENI. V shed 5 bases and J 2 bases; nucleotides not matched to a gene: 2. The CDR3 contains 13 residues. The CDR3 here is CASSETSAYEQYF. The CDR3, as DNA: TGTGCCAGCTCAGAGACTAGCGCCTACGAGCAGTACTTC.

This clone has a single count. The CDR3 nucleotides are TGTGCCAGCAGGGGGGGAGGCTTCCTAGATACGCAGTATTTT. Amino acids: CASRGGGFLDTQYF. The chain links TRBV9 to TRBJ2-3, with a tentative D call TRBD2 (6 bases). Per germline, CDR1 SGDLS and CDR2 YYNGEE. The CDR3 runs 14 residues. Between the trimmed V and J ends, which lost 5 bases and 5 bases, there was a span of 15 bases. The full variable domain, its missing parts supplied by reference TRBV9 and TRBJ2-3, is DSGVTQTPKHLITATGQRVTLRCSPRSGDLSVYWYQQSLDQGLQFLIQYYNGEERAKGNILERFSAQQFPDLHSELNLSSLELGDSALYFCASRGGGFLDTQYFGPGTRLTVL.

The rearrangement links TRBV6-6 to TRBJ2-3; the match to TRBD1 covers 7 bases. CDR1 is MNHNY and CDR2 is SVGAGI in the germline V gene (reference sequence). V trimming: 2 bases; J trimming: 4 bases; junction bases outside the gene matches: 6. There are 15 residues in the CDR3. The CDR3 is CASSYGRGKADTQYF. Written as DNA, the CDR3 is TGTGCCAGCAGTTACGGCAGGGGGAAAGCAGATACGCAGTATTTT.

This chain connects TRBV5-1 to TRBJ2-5; 8 positions match TRBD1. Trimming removed 0 bases from V and 1 base from J; junction bases left unmatched: 2. Germline assignment: CDR1 SGHRS and CDR2 YFSETQ. The length of the CDR3 is 15 residues. CDR3 protein: CASSLGDRTQETQYF. The DNA of the CDR3 is TGCGCCAGCAGCTTGGGGGACAGGACCCAAGAGACCCAGTACTTC.

CDR3 sequence reads: CASSDSEGLRGSNYGYTF. The CDR3 DNA sequence: TGTGCCAGCTCTGATAGCGAGGGCCTCAGGGGCTCTAACTATGGCTACACCTTC. J is TRBJ1-2 and V is TRBV18, with a tentative D call TRBD1 (6 bases). The V end lost 6 bases, the J end lost 0 bases, and 23 bases lay between the germline ends. This CDR3 spans 18 amino acids. The germline V gene encodes CDR1 KGHSH and CDR2 LQKENI.

The rearrangement uses TRBV29-1 and TRBJ2-1; 9 bases are shared with TRBD2. CDR1 is SQVTM and CDR2 is ANQGSEA in the germline V gene. J was trimmed by 5 bases and V by 4 bases; bases with no gene match: 3. This CDR3 has 13 residues. As DNA, the CDR3 is TGCAGCGTTGTTGTAGCGGGAGACAATGAGCAGTTCTTC. Residues: CSVVVAGDNEQFF.

V gene TRBV12-2 combines with J gene TRBJ2-7; the table's TRBD2 call for D was not verified on the DNA. TRBV12-2 represents a pseudogene. The CDR3 length is 14 residues. CDR3 sequence reads: CASRSSGSSYEQYF. The CDR3 DNA follows: TGTGCAAGTCGCTCCAGCGGCTCCTCCTACGAGCAGTACTTC.

The gene calls are TRBV9 and TRBJ1-6, with a weak D call TRBD1 (6 bases). The CDR3 extends over 16 amino acids. V lost 0 bases and J lost 10, with 17 bases in between. From germline, CDR1 is SGDLS and CDR2 YYNGEE. CDR3 bases: TGTGCCAGCAGCGTAGGTTGGGGGCTCGCGGGGTCACCCCTCCACTTT. Translated, it gives CASSVGWGLAGSPLHF.

This rearrangement joins TRBV27 to TRBJ2-1; D assignment may be TRBD1 or TRBD2 (5 bases each). The CDR3 runs 16 residues. Germline CDR1 is MNHEY and CDR2 is SMNVEV (reference sequence). Trimming left V 6 bases short and J 4 bases short, with 19 bases between. CDR3 DNA sequence: TGTGCCAGCAGCATTATGGGCCTAGAGGGGTACAATGAGCAGTTCTTC. It codes for CASSIMGLEGYNEQFF.

The chain employs TRBV6-1 and TRBJ2-7; 9 nucleotides align to TRBD1. V dropped 6 bases and J dropped 9; count of bases not matched to a gene: 6. The CDR3 covers 12 residues. The germline V gene encodes CDR1 MNHNS and CDR2 SASEGT. The CDR3 region has the DNA TGTGCCAGCAGCGAAAACAGGGGGCGGCAGTACTTC. Translated: CASSENRGRQYF.

This clone has only one observation. V gene TRBV7-2 combines with J gene TRBJ2-1, with D perhaps being TRBD1 or TRBD2 (6 bases each). CDR3 size: 16 residues. Deletions cut 4 bases from V and 2 bases from J, with 15 bases between. Germline-derived CDR1 and CDR2 are SGHTA and FQGNSA. The CDR3: CASSSNAGQAYNEQFF. The CDR3 nucleotides read TGTGCCAGCAGCTCCAATGCGGGACAAGCCTACAATGAGCAGTTCTTC. Full variable domain (rest looked up from reference TRBV7-2 and TRBJ2-1): GAGVSQSPSNKVTEKGKDVELRCDPISGHTALYWYRQSLGQGLEFLIYFQGNSAPDKSGLPSDRFSAERTGGSVSTLTIQRTQQEDSAVYLCASSSNAGQAYNEQFFGPGTRLTVL.

Of note for this clone: The junction shows a germline mismatch at one end, possibly a read error. The chain uses TRBV28 and TRBJ2-6; the D is unclear. The CDR3 is 13 amino acids. Per germline, CDR1 MDHEN and CDR2 SYDVKM. The CDR3 sequence: CALSGSRANVLTF. In nucleotides, the CDR3 is TGCGCCCTCTCTGGGTCTCGGGCCAACGTCCTGACTTTC.